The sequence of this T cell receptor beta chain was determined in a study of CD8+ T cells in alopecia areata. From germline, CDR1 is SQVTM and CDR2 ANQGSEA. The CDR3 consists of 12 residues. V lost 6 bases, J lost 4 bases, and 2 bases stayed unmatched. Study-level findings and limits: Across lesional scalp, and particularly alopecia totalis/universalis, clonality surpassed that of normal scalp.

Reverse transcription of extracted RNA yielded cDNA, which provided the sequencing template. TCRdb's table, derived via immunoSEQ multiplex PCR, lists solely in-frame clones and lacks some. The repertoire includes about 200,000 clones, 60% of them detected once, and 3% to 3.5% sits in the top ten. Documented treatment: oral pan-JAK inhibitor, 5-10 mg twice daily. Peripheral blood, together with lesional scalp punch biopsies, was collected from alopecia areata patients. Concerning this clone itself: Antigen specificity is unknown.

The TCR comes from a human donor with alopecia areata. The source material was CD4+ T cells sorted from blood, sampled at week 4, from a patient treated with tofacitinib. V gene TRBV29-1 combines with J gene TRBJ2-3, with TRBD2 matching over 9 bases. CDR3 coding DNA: TGCAGCGTGGGACTAGCTCCAGATACGCAGTATTTT. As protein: CSVGLAPDTQYF.